This TCR beta chain was recovered during a study of T-cell memory formation after mild COVID-19. Study at large: Largely, the TCR clusters proved donor specific.

5'RACE with constant-segment primers yielded barcoded, UMI-tagged TCR alpha and TCR beta cDNA libraries. Using its own MiXCR run on the 5' RACE reads, TCRdb lists one record per CDR3 protein. This sample has 150,000 to 200,000 distinct CDR3 sequences, with roughly 14% found just once. Overall study results and limits: Among clones contracting day 15 to 85, CD4/CD8 was balanced, whereas later expanders leaned CD4+.

V was cut by 3 bases and J by 2 bases, with 11 bases left in between. CDR3 length: 14 amino acids. Germline V gene lookup returns CDR1 SGDLS and CDR2 YYNGEE. About this clonotype: Its antigen is not identified.

Sequenced sample: PBMCs or a T cell subset sorted from them (not recorded which). This receptor was obtained from an adult woman who had mild COVID-19 (a few samples of this study predate the infection). Cell type and time point are not known. The J gene is TRBJ2-5, the V gene TRBV9; perhaps D is TRBD1 or TRBD2 (6 bases each). CDR3 DNA sequence: TGTGCCAGCAGCGAGGGGGGACTTCAAGAGACCCAGTACTTC. It is translated as CASSEGGLQETQYF.